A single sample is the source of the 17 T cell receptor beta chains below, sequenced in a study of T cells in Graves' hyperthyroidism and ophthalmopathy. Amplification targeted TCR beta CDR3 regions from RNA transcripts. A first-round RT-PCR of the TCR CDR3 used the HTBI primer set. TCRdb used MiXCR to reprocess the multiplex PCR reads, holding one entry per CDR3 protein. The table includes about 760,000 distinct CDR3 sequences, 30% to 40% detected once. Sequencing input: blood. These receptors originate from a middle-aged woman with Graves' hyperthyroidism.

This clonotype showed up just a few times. The CDR3 is CASSEVDWGRSKGYEQYF. The CDR3 nucleotides are TGTGCCAGCAGTGAAGTTGACTGGGGAAGGTCAAAGGGATACGAGCAGTACTTC. This chain joins TRBV2 and TRBJ2-7; D is undetermined. CDR1 is SNHLY, CDR2 FYNNEI, per germline. This CDR3 has 18 amino acids. V was shortened by 1 base and J by 4 bases, with 23 bases between the two germline ends.

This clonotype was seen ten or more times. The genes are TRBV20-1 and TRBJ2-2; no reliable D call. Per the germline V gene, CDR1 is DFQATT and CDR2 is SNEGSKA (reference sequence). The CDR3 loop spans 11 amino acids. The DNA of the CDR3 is TGCAGCGCAAGAGGATCCGGGGAGCTGTTTTTT. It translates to CSARGSGELFF.

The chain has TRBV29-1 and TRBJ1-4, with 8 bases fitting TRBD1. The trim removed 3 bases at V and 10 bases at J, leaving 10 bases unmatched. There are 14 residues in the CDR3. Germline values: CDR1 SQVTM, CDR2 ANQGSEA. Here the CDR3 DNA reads TGCAGCGTTGATTTGGGACAGGCCCGGGGAAAACTGTTTTTT. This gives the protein CSVDLGQARGKLFF.

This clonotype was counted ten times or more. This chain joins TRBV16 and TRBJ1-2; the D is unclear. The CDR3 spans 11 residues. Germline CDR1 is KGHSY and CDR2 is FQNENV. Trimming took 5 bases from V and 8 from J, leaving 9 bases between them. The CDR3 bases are TGTGCCAGCAGCGACATGTGGGGCTACACCTTC. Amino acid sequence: CASSDMWGYTF.

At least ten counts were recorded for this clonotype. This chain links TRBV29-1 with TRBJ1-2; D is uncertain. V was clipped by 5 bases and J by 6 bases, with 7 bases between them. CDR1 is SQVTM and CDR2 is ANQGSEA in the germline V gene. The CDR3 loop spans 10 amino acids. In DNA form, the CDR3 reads TGCAGCGTTTCAACAGATGGCTACACCTTC. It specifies CSVSTDGYTF.

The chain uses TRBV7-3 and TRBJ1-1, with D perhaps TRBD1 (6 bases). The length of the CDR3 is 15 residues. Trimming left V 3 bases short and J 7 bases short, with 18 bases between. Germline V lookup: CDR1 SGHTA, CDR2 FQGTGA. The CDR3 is CASSFGPGGLGEAFF. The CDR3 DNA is TGTGCCAGCAGCTTTGGTCCCGGGGGGCTTGGTGAAGCTTTCTTT.

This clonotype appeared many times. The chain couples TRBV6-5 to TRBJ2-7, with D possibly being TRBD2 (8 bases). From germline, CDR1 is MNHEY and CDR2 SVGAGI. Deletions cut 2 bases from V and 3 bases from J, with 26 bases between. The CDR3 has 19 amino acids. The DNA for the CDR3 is TGTGCCAGCAGTTACGACCCTGCGATCGGGAGGGGGCAACGCTACGAGCAGTACTTC. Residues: CASSYDPAIGRGQRYEQYF.

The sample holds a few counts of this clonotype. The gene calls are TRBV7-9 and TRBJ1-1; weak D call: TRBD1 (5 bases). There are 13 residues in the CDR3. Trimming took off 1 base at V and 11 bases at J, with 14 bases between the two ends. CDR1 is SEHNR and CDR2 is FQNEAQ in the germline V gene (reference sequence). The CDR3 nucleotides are TGTGCCAGCAGCTTAGGTGAGGGGATGTATGCTTTCTTT. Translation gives CASSLGEGMYAFF.

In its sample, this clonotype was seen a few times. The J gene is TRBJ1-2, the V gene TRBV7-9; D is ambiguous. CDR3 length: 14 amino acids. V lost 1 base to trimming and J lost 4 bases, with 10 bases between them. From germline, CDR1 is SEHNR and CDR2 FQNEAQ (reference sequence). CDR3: CASSLDTWGYGYTF. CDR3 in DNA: TGTGCCAGCAGCTTAGATACGTGGGGCTATGGCTACACCTTC.

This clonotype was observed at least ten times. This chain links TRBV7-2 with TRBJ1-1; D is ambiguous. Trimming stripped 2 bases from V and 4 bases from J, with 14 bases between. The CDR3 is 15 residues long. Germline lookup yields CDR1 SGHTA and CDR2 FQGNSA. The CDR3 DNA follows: TGTGCCAGCAGCTTATTTGGCGGAGTGGGCACTGAAGCTTTCTTT. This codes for CASSLFGGVGTEAFF.

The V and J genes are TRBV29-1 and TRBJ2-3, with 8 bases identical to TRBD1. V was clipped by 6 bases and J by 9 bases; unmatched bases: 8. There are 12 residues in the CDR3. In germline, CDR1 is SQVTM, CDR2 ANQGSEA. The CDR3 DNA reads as TGCAGCGTACCTACAGGGGGTGACACGCAGTATTTT. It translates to CSVPTGGDTQYF.

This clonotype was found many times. The CDR3 coding sequence is TGTGCCAGCAACCCAGGATCGTTTGAAGCTTTCTTT. Amino acid sequence: CASNPGSFEAFF. The rearrangement links TRBV2 to TRBJ1-1; D ambiguous. Trimming removed 7 bases from V and 7 bases from J, with 13 bases in between. The CDR3 contains 12 residues. Germline V gene sequence: CDR1 SNHLY, CDR2 FYNNEI.

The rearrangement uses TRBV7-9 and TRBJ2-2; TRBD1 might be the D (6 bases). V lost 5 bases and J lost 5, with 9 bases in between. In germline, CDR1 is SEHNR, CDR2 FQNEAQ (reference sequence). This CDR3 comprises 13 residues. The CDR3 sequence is CASSRQETGELFF. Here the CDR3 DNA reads TGTGCCAGCAGCAGACAGGAAACCGGGGAGCTGTTTTTT.

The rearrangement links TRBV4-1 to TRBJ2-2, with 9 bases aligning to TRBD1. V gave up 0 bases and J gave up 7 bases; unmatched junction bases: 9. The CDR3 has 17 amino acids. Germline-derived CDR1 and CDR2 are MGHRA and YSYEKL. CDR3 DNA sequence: TGCGCCAGCAGCCAAGATGTCGGACAGGGGATGGGCGGGGAGCTGTTTTTT. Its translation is CASSQDVGQGMGGELFF.

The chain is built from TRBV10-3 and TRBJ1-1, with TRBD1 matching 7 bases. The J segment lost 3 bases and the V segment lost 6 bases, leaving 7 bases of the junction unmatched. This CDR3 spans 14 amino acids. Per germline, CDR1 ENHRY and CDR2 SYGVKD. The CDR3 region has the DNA TGTGCCATCAGAGACGGGACAGCTTACACTGAAGCTTTCTTT. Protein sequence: CAIRDGTAYTEAFF.

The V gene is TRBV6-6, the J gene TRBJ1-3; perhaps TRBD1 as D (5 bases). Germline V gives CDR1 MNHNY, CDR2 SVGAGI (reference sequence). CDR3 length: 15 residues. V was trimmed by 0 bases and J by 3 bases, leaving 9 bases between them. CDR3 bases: TGTGCCAGCAGTTACTCGGGGGGTTATGGAAACACCATATATTTT. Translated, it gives CASSYSGGYGNTIYF.

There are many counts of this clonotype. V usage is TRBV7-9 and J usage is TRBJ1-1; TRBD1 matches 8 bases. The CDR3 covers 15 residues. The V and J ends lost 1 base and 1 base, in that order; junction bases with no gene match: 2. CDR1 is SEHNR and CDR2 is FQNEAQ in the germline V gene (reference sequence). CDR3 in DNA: TGTGCCAGCAGCTTAGTTCAGGGGGCGAACACTGAAGCTTTCTTT. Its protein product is CASSLVQGANTEAFF.